These 4 T cell receptor beta chains were all obtained from the same sample, sequenced in a study of Ad26.COV2.S vaccination and SARS-CoV-2 variants. The data were produced by immunoSEQ multiplex PCR, yet TCRdb's version contains in-frame clones alone and is incomplete. Of 380,000 or so clones listed, around 88% are singletons. Treatment in this sample: some 19 received Ad26.COV2.S at low or high dose, single or two shots; five or six received placebo; per-sample allocation not given. On day 63 after the first injection, vaccine and placebo recipients gave samples. The sequencing used peripheral blood, collected in a trial of Ad26.COV2.S vaccine versus placebo. The receptor source for this set is a person aged 18 to 65 who received the Ad26.COV2.S COVID-19 vaccine or a placebo.

The chain employs TRBV4-3 and TRBJ1-4, with D perhaps matching TRBD1 (5 bases). Trimming shortened V by 0 bases and J by 3 bases, and 11 bases separated the two germline ends. CDR3 size: 16 residues. CDR1 is LGHNA, CDR2 YSLEER, per germline. In nucleotides, the CDR3 is TGCGCCAGCAGCCAAGATCTTGACAGACCTAATGAAAAACTGTTTTTT. The encoded protein is CASSQDLDRPNEKLFF.

The chain links TRBV28 to TRBJ2-5, with D possibly matching TRBD1 (6 bases). Germline V gives CDR1 MDHEN, CDR2 SYDVKM. The CDR3 totals 14 residues. V lost 6 bases to trimming and J lost 0 bases, with 11 bases between them. CDR3 nucleotides: TGTGCCAGCAGCCCAGGACAGTACCAAGAGACCCAGTACTTC. Amino acids: CASSPGQYQETQYF. Complete variable domain (other parts from reference TRBV28 and TRBJ2-5): DVKVTQSSRYLVKRTGEKVFLECVQDMDHENMFWYRQDPGLGLRLIYFSYDVKMKEKGDIPEGYSVSREKKERFSLILESASTNQTSMYLCASSPGQYQETQYFGPGTRLLVL.

V is TRBV3-1 (or the pseudogene TRBV3-2) and J is TRBJ2-5; D not resolved. The CDR3 is made up of 16 amino acids. Between the trimmed V and J ends, which lost 1 base and 2 bases, there was a span of 14 bases. CDR1 and CDR2 (germline): LGHDT, YNNKEL (reference sequence). The CDR3 DNA reads TGTGCCAGCAGCCAAGTATCGCCGCCAGGTCAAGAGACCCAGTACTTC. As protein: CASSQVSPPGQETQYF.

The V gene is TRBV7-2, the J gene TRBJ2-3, with TRBD2 identical over 7 bases. CDR1 SGHTA and CDR2 FQGNSA come from the germline V gene. Trimming cost V 5 bases and J 0 bases; bases outside gene matches: 5. The CDR3 length is 15 residues. In nucleotides, the CDR3 is TGTGCCAGCAGCGTAAGACTAGCCAGCACAGATACGCAGTATTTT. Its translation is CASSVRLASTDTQYF. Together with reference TRBV7-2 and TRBJ2-3, the CDR3 gives the full variable domain: GAGVSQSPSNKVTEKGKDVELRCDPISGHTALYWYRQSLGQGLEFLIYFQGNSAPDKSGLPSDRFSAERTGGSVSTLTIQRTQQEDSAVYLCASSVRLASTDTQYFGPGTRLTVL.